This T cell receptor beta chain derives from a study of control samples from healthy donors and cancer patients. TCRdb keeps only in-frame clones here, not all; method: immunoSEQ multiplex PCR. The sample yields roughly 200,000 clones, 90% to 95% seen once. This CDR3 comprises 13 residues. Germline V gives CDR1 SGHNT, CDR2 YYREEE (reference sequence). V lost 6 bases and J lost 5, with 14 bases in between. The V gene is TRBV5-4, the J gene TRBJ1-2; D call uncertain. The clonotype originates from a man younger than 35 in good health. The sample taken for sequencing was blood. The CDR3 region has the DNA TGTGCCAGCACCAAAGAAAACTCATATGGCTACACCTTC. It codes for CASTKENSYGYTF. The complete variable domain, with remaining parts taken from reference TRBV5-4 and TRBJ1-2, reads ETGVTQSPTHLIKTRGQQVTLRCSSQSGHNTVSWYQQALGQGPQFIFQYYREEENGRGNFPPRFSGLQFPNYSSELNVNALELDDSALYLCASTKENSYGYTFGSGTRLTVV.